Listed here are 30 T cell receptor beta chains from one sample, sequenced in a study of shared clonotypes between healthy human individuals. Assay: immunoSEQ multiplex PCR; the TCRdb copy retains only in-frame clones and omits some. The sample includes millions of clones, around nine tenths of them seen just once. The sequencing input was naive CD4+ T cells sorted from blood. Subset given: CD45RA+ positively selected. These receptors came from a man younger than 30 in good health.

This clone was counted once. CDR3 region: CASSLGGDRGRYEQYF. Written as DNA, the CDR3 is TGTGCCAGCAGCTTAGGAGGGGACAGGGGACGCTACGAGCAGTACTTC. The chain couples TRBV7-8 to TRBJ2-7, with TRBD1 matching 10 bases. Germline CDR1 is SGHVS and CDR2 is FQNEAQ. The CDR3 has 16 amino acids. The V and J ends lost 1 base and 3 bases, in that order; junction bases with no gene match: 6.

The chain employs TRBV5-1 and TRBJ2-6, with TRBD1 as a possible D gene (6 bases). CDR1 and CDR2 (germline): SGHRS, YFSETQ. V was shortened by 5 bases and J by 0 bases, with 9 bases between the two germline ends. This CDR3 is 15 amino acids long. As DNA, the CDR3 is TGCGCCAGCAGAACAGGGACCTCTGGGGCCAACGTCCTGACTTTC. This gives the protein CASRTGTSGANVLTF.

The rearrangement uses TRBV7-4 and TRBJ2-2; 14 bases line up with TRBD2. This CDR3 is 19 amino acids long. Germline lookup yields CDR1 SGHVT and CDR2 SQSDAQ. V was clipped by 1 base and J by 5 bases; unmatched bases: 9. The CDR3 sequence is CASSLVSGLAGAPTGELFF. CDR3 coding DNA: TGTGCCAGCAGCTTAGTTTCGGGACTAGCGGGGGCCCCAACCGGGGAGCTGTTTTTT.

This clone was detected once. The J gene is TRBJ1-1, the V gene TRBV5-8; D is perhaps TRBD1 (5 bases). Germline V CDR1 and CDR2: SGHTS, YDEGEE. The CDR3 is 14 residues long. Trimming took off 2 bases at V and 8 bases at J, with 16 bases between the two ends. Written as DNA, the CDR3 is TGTGCCAGCAGCTTACGATTAGGGGCTGGGGAAGCTTTCTTT. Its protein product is CASSLRLGAGEAFF.

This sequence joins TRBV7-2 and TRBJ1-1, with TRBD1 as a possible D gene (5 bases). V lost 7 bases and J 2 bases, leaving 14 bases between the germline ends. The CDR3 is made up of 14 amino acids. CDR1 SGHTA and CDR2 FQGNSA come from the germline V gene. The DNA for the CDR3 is TGTGCCAGCATTTTAGGGGCAGTAAACACTGAAGCTTTCTTT. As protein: CASILGAVNTEAFF.

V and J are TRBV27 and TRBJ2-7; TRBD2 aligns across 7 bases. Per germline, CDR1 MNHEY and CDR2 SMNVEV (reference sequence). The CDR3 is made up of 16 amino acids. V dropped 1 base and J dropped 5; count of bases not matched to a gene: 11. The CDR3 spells CASSLFTFGGGNEQYF. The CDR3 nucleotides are TGTGCCAGCAGTTTATTTACCTTCGGGGGAGGGAACGAGCAGTACTTC.

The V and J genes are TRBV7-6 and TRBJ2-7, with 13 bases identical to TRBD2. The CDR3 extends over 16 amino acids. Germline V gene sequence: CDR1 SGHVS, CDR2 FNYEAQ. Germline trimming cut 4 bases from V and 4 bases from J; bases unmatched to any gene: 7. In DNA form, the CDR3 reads TGTGCCAGCAGCTCATCAACGGGACTAGCGGGATACGAGCAGTACTTC. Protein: CASSSSTGLAGYEQYF.

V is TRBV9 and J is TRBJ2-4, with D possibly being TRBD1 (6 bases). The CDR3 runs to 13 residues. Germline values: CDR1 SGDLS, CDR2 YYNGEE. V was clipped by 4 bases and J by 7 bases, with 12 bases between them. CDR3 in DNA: TGTGCCAGCAGCTCACAGGGCTCGAACATTCAGTACTTC. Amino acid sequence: CASSSQGSNIQYF.

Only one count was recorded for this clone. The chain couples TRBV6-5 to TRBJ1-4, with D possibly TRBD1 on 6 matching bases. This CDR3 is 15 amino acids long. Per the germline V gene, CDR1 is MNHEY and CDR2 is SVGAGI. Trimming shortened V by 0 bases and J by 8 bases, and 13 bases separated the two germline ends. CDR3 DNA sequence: TGTGCCAGCAGTTACTCAGGGGGGCTCGCGGAAAAACTGTTTTTT. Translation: CASSYSGGLAEKLFF.

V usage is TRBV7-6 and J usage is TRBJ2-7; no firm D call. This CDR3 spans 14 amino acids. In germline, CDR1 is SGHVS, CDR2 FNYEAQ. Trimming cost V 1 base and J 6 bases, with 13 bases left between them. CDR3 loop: CASSLELVGSEQYF. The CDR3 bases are TGTGCCAGCAGCTTAGAACTTGTAGGCAGCGAGCAGTACTTC. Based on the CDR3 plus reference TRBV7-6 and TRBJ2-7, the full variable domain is GAGVSQSPRYKVTKRGQDVALRCDPISGHVSLYWYRQALGQGPEFLTYFNYEAQQDKSGLPNDRFSAERPEGSISTLTIQRTEQRDSAMYRCASSLELVGSEQYFGPGTRLTVT.

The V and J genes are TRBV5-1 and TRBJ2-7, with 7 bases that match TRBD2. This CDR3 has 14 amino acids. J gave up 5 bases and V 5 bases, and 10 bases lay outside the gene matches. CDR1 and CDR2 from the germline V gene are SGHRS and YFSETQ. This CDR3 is CASRIPGGTHEQYF. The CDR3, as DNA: TGCGCCAGCAGAATTCCGGGAGGTACCCACGAGCAGTACTTC. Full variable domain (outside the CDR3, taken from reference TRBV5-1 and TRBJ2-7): KAGVTQTPRYLIKTRGQQVTLSCSPISGHRSVSWYQQTPGQGLQFLFEYFSETQRNKGNFPGRFSGRQFSNSRSEMNVSTLELGDSALYLCASRIPGGTHEQYFGPGTRLTVT.

The CDR3 sequence: CASSNTPNTGELFF. CDR3 DNA sequence: TGTGCCAGCAGTAATACACCGAACACCGGGGAGCTGTTTTTT. V usage is TRBV6-5 and J usage is TRBJ2-2; D ambiguous. This CDR3 has 14 amino acids. The V gene's germline CDR1 is MNHEY and CDR2 SVGAGI. Trimming removed 5 bases at V and 0 bases at J, with 7 bases between.

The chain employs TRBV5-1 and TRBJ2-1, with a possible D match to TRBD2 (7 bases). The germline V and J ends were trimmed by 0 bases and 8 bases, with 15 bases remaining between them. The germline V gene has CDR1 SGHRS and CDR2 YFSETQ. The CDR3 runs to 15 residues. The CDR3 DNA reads TGCGCCAGCAGCTTGGACGTGTCGGGGGGCGATGAGCAGTTCTTC. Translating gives CASSLDVSGGDEQFF.

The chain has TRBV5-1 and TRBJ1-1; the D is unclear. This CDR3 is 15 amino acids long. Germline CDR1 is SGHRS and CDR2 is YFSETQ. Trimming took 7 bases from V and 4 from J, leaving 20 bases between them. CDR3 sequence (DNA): TGCGCCAGCGCCCAAATCGGAGGAAAGGGCACTGAAGCTTTCTTT. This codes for CASAQIGGKGTEAFF.

The CDR3 here is CASSAGQGGGGETQYF. In nucleotides, the CDR3 is TGTGCCAGCAGCGCGGGACAGGGGGGAGGAGGGGAGACCCAGTACTTC. The chain combines TRBV9 with TRBJ2-5; 11 bases match TRBD1. The CDR3 length is 16 residues. With V trimmed by 3 bases and J by 5 bases, 9 bases remained unmatched. Germline V gene data show CDR1 as SGDLS and CDR2 as YYNGEE.

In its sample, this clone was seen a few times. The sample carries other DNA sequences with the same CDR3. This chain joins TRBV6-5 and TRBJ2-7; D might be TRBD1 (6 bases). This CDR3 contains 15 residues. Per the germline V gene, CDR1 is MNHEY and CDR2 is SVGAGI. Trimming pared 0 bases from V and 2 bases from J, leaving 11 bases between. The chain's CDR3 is CASSYSIQGTYEQYF. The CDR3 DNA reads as TGTGCCAGCAGTTACTCGATACAGGGAACCTACGAGCAGTACTTC.

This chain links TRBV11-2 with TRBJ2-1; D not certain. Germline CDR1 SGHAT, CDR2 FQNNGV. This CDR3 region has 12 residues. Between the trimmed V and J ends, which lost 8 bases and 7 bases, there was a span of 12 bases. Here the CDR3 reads CASRHGGNEQFF. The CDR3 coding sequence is TGTGCCAGCCGTCACGGCGGAAATGAGCAGTTCTTC.

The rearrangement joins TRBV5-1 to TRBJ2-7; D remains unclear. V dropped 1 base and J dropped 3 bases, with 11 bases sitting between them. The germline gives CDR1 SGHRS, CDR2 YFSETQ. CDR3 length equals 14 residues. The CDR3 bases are TGCGCCAGCAGCTTGCAAGGTATGGTCTACGAGCAGTACTTC. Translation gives CASSLQGMVYEQYF. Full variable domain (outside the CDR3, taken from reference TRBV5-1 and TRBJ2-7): KAGVTQTPRYLIKTRGQQVTLSCSPISGHRSVSWYQQTPGQGLQFLFEYFSETQRNKGNFPGRFSGRQFSNSRSEMNVSTLELGDSALYLCASSLQGMVYEQYFGPGTRLTVT.

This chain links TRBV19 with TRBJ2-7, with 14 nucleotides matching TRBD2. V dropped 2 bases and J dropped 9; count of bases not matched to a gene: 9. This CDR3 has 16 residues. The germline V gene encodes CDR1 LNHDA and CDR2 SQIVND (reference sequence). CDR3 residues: CASSIPGTSGSLVQYF. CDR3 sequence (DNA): TGTGCCAGTAGTATACCCGGGACTAGCGGGAGCCTAGTGCAGTACTTC.

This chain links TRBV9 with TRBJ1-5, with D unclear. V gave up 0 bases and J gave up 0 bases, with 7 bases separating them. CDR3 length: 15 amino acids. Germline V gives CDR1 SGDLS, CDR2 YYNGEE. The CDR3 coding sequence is TGTGCCAGCAGCGTAGACGGGATTAGCAATCAGCCCCAGCATTTT. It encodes CASSVDGISNQPQHF. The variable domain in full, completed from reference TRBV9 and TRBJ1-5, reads DSGVTQTPKHLITATGQRVTLRCSPRSGDLSVYWYQQSLDQGLQFLIQYYNGEERAKGNILERFSAQQFPDLHSELNLSSLELGDSALYFCASSVDGISNQPQHFGDGTRLSIL.

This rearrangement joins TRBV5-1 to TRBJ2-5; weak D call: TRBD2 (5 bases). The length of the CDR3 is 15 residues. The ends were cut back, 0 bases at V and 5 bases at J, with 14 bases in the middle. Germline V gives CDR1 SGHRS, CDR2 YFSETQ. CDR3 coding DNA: TGCGCCAGCAGCTTGGTTCGGGGAGTGAGGGAGACCCAGTACTTC. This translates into CASSLVRGVRETQYF.

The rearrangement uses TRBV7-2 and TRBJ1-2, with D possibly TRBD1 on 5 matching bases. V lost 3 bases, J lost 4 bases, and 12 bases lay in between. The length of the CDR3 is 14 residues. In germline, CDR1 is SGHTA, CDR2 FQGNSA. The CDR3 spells CASSFPGPLYGYTF. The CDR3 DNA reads TGTGCCAGCAGCTTTCCGGGACCCCTCTATGGCTACACCTTC.

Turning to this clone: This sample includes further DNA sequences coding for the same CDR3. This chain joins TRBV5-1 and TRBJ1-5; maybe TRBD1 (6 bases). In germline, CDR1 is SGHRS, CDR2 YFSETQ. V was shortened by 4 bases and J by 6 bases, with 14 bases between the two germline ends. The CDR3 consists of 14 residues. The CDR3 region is CASSPQGGGQPQHF. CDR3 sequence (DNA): TGCGCCAGCAGCCCACAGGGAGGTGGTCAGCCCCAGCATTTT. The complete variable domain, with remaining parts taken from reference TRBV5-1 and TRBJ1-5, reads KAGVTQTPRYLIKTRGQQVTLSCSPISGHRSVSWYQQTPGQGLQFLFEYFSETQRNKGNFPGRFSGRQFSNSRSEMNVSTLELGDSALYLCASSPQGGGQPQHFGDGTRLSIL.

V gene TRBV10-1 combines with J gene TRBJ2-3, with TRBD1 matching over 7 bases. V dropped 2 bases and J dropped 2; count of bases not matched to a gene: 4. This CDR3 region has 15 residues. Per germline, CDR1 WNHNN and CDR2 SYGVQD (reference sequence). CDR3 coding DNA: TGCGCCAGCAGTGAGAGGGGACAGTTCACAGATACGCAGTATTTT. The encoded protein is CASSERGQFTDTQYF.

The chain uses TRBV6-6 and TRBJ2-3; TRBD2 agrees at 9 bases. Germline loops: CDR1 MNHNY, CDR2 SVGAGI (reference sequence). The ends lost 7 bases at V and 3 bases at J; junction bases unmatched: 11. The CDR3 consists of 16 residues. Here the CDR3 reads CASTLPLSGGTDTQYF. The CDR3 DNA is TGTGCCAGCACTCTCCCCCTTAGCGGGGGTACAGATACGCAGTATTTT.

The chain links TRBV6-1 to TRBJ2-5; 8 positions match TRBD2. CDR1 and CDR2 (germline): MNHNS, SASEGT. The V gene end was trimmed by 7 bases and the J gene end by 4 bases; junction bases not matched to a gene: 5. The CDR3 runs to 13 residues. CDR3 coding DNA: TGTGCCAGCACTCCGGGACTAGGAGAGACCCAGTACTTC. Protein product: CASTPGLGETQYF.

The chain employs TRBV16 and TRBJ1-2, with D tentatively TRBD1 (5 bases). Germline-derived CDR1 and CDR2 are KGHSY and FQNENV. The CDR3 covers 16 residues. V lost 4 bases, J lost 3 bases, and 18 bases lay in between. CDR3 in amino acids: CASSRRRGLGDYGYTF. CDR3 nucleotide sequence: TGTGCCAGCAGCCGTCGTCGAGGTTTGGGGGACTATGGCTACACCTTC.

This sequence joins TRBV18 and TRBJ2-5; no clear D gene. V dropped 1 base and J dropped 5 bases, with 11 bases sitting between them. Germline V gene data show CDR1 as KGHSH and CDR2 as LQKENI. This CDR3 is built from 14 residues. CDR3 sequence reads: CASSPLSRMETQYF. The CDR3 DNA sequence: TGTGCCAGCTCACCACTTTCTAGAATGGAGACCCAGTACTTC. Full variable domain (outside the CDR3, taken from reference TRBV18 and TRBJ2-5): NAGVMQNPRHLVRRRGQEARLRCSPMKGHSHVYWYRQLPEEGLKFMVYLQKENIIDESGMPKERFSAEFPKEGPSILRIQQVVRGDSAAYFCASSPLSRMETQYFGPGTRLLVL.

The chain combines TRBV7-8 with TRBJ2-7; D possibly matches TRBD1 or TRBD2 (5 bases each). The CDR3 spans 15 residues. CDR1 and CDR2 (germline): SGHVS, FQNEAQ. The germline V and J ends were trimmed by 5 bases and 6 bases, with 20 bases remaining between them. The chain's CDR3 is CASSPRGTRVPEQYF. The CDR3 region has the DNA TGTGCCAGCAGCCCACGAGGGACCCGTGTCCCCGAGCAGTACTTC.

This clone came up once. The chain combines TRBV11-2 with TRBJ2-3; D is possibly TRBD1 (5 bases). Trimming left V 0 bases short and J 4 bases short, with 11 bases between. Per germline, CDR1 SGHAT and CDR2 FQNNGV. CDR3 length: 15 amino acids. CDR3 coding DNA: TGTGCCAGCAGCTTAGATGGGGCGTGGGCAGATACGCAGTATTTT. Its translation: CASSLDGAWADTQYF.